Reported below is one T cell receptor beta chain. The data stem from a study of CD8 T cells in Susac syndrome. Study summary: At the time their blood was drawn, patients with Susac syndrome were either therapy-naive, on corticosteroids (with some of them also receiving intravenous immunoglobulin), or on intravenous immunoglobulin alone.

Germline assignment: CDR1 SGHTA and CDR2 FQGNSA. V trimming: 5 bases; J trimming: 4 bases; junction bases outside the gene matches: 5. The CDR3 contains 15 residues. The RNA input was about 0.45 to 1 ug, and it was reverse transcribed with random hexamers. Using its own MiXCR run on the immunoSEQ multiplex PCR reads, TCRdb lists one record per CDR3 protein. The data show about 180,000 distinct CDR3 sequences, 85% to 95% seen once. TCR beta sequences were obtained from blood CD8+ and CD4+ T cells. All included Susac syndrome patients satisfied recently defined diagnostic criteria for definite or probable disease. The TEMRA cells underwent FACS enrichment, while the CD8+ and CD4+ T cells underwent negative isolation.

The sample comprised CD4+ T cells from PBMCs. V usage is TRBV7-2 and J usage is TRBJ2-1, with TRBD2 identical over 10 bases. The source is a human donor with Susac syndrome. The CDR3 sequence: CASSPGLAAYNEQFF. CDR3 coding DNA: TGTGCCAGCAGCCCTGGACTAGCGGCTTACAATGAGCAGTTCTTC. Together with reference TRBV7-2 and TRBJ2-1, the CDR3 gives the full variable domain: GAGVSQSPSNKVTEKGKDVELRCDPISGHTALYWYRQSLGQGLEFLIYFQGNSAPDKSGLPSDRFSAERTGGSVSTLTIQRTQQEDSAVYLCASSPGLAAYNEQFFGPGTRLTVL.